The sequence of this T cell receptor (beta chain) was determined in a study of regulatory T cells in long-lasting Graves disease (dated by TCRdb to 2020 to 2023). For the wider study: Antithyroid drugs had been taken for less than 3 months by newly diagnosed Graves' disease patients. The study was conducted in China and was registered as a clinical trial. Peripheral blood TCR sequencing and RNA sequencing compared persistent Graves' disease patients with newly diagnosed Graves' disease patients. A total of around 35 samples were covered by TCR sequencing, comprising some 13 persistent and about 20 newly diagnosed Graves' disease patients. The investigation overall reported the following: The authors noted that the small sample size was a limitation that may lower accuracy. Because the primary lesion, thyroid tissue, could not be accessed, the study looked at peripheral blood alone. Sequencing and analysis were restricted to the TCR beta chain. More public clonotypes were shared among persistent patients (roughly 2,700) than among newly diagnosed patients (just under 1,000). Compared with newly diagnosed patients, persistent Graves' disease patients had lower TCR Shannon entropy and fewer highly expanded clones, which suggests clonal expansion. TRBV28, TRBJ1-2 and TRBJ2-5 were preferentially used in persistent disease, while TRBV20-1 and TRBJ2-1 were favored in newly diagnosed disease.

Taken from the germline V gene, the CDR1 and CDR2 loops are SNHLY and FYNNEI. The CDR3 holds 14 amino acids from the cysteine to the phenylalanine. Left in the record is the CDR3 DNA by itself, 42 bases read in frame from the first base. V is clipped by 6 bases and J by 4 bases, and the sequence between their germline boundaries is 13 bases long. Read against the paper, the sample's time point label means: newly diagnosed GD, antithyroid drugs for less than 3 months. For both TCR sequencing and RNA sequencing, RNA was extracted from PBMCs using TRIzol. The diagnosis of Graves' disease followed American Thyroid Association guidelines. Patients were recruited from an endocrinology department in Xi'an, China. Each patient gave around 9 milliliters of peripheral blood, collected in an EDTA anticoagulant tube. Ficoll Paque Plus density gradient separation was used to isolate PBMCs, and no further T cell sorting was done. An Agilent 2100 Bioanalyzer and agarose gel were used to check RNA quality, while a NanoDrop 2000 measured RNA concentration.

Libraries were constructed by multiplex PCR. The data were produced on an Illumina HiSeq 4000. iRepertoire HTBI primers and Arm-PCR amplification of CDR3 regions were used to construct TCR beta libraries. PCR products were gel purified before sequencing. The authors' analysis ran thus. Gene usage analysis of CDR3 amino acid clonotypes used the 62 TRBV and more than 13 TRBJ segments found across samples. Filtered high-quality paired reads were merged into contigs using COPE and FqMerger. BLAST was used to align contigs to IMGT TRBV, TRBD and TRBJ reference genes, with CDR3 defined following IMGT. Clonotypes above 0.1% frequency were classified as highly expanded clones. Shannon entropy served as the measure of repertoire diversity, while the Gini coefficient captured V-J evenness. A clonotype was considered public if more than one individual shared it. Using fastp trimming at Q25 and MiXCR clonotype assembly, TCRdb reanalyzed the public sequencing data and kept in-frame beta chains. Rows are combined by CDR3 protein, so each entry shows the most common genes and DNA. TCRdb's processing, not the authors' own work, is the source of the V and J calls. The sample table shows over 450,000 distinct CDR3 sequences, and approximately 12% are seen once. Over 7% of the sample is in the top ten clones.

This clonotype turned up a few times. This clone's antigen is unknown. Per-nucleotide qualities are absent, and no much larger clonotype sits a single base away. These data were also reused for a study on T cells in Graves' hyperthyroidism and ophthalmopathy. The second study, in turn, reports: Graves' hyperthyroidism was defined as stable when no progression to ophthalmopathy occurred over 18 months of follow-up. Hyperthyroidism patients were newly diagnosed, had a disease duration of under 2 months, and were aged 18 to 65 years. Any patient with an uncontrolled infection, another autoimmune disease, pregnancy or lactation was excluded. Diagnoses were established on the basis of clinical symptoms, serum thyroxine and TRAb, thyroid ultrasound, and orbital computed tomography. The first round of RT-PCR for the TCR CDR3 was performed with the HTBI primer set and the Qiagen OneStep RT-PCR kit. Most expanded thyroid clonotypes (frequency above 0.001) were also detected in blood, a finding suggesting that blood repertoires may reflect thyroid immune responses. A model built on a 13 V-J signature distinguished ophthalmopathy from stable hyperthyroidism, reaching about 89% sensitivity and 81% to 83% specificity in cross-validation and 80%/75% in testing. In validation, the model predicted progression to ophthalmopathy a median of about 6 months before onset, with roughly 68% sensitivity and about 72% specificity. A discovery cohort of about 95 patients, 43 with Graves' ophthalmopathy and 55 to 60 with stable Graves' hyperthyroidism, was used to find distinguishing TCR V-J signatures. Prospective prediction of ophthalmopathy was tested in an independent validation cohort of 18 to 20 hyperthyroidism patients and some 17 patients who later progressed to ophthalmopathy. The approximately 100 discovery patients were divided at random into training and test sets in a 7:3 ratio. In several Graves' hyperthyroidism patients, the study also compared T-cell repertoires from thyroid tissue with T-cell repertoires from blood. Once sampling was done, hyperthyroidism patients were given methimazole at a starting dose of 30 mg daily, whereas ophthalmopathy patients were given high-dose intravenous methylprednisolone. The libraries were constructed in a second round of multiplex PCR and then size-selected and purified. Libraries were sequenced paired-end with 100 bp reads on an Illumina HiSeq2000. SOAPnuke was used to process the raw data, removing reads that contained adapters or uncalled bases, had a mean Phred below 15, or lacked an exact match to the constant primer or identifier. COPE v1.2.5 was used to merge the high-quality paired reads, and each unique nucleotide sequence was defined as a clonotype. MiTCR v1.1 was used to align the clonotypes against IMGT TRBV, TRBD and TRBJ reference segments. The analysis was restricted to V-J combinations with a frequency above 0.0001, which together covered roughly 99% of the repertoires. The TCS score was defined as the ratio of F50 (clonal expansion) to E x V (chaos), calculated using BLOSUM62-based TCRdist between CDR3 peptides within each V-J. Welch's t-statistics and random forest reduced fewer than 550 V-J features to 10 to 15, which were used in a naive Bayes classifier (R e1071). No statistical method was used to set the sample size in advance, and investigators knew the group allocation. The paper describes TCR Vbeta CDR3 sequencing of 135 peripheral blood samples, made up of approximately 40 ophthalmopathy patients, around 78 hyperthyroidism patients and 17 progressor patients.

The chain is encoded by TRBV2 joined to TRBJ2-1; TRBD1 might be the D gene, on 6 matching bases. This TCR derives from a woman in her 30s with Graves disease. Donor details come from another sample of the same person, matched by shared clones. Sequences were derived from peripheral blood mononuclear cells (PBMCs), sampled at new diagnosis, from a patient treated with antithyroid drugs. The DNA sequence is given as TGTGCCAGCAGCTCTGGACAGCCATACAATGAGCAGTTCTTC. This yields the protein CASSSGQPYNEQFF. Where the CDR3 stops, the reference TRBV2 and TRBJ2-1 genes take over; the full variable domain is EPEVTQTPSHQVTQMGQEVILRCVPISNHLYFYWYRQILGQKVEFLVSFYNNEISEKSEIFDDQFSVERPDGSNFTLKIRSTKLEDSAMYFCASSSGQPYNEQFFGPGTRLTVL.